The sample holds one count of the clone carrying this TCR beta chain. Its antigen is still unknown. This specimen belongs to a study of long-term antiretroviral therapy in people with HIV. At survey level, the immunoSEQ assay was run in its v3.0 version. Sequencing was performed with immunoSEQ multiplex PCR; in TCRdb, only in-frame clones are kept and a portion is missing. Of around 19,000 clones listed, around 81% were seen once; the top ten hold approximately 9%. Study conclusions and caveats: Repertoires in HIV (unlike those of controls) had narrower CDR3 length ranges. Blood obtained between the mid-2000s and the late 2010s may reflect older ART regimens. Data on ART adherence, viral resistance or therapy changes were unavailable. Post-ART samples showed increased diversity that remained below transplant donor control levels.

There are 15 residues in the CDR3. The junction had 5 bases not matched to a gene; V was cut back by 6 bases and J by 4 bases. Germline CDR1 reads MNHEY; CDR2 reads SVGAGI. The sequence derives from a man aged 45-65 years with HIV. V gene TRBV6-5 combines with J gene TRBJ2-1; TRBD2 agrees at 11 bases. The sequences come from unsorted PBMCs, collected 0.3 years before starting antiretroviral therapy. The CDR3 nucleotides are TGTGCCAGCAGCTGGACTAGCGGGCCGTACAATGAGCAGTTCTTC. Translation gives CASSWTSGPYNEQFF.